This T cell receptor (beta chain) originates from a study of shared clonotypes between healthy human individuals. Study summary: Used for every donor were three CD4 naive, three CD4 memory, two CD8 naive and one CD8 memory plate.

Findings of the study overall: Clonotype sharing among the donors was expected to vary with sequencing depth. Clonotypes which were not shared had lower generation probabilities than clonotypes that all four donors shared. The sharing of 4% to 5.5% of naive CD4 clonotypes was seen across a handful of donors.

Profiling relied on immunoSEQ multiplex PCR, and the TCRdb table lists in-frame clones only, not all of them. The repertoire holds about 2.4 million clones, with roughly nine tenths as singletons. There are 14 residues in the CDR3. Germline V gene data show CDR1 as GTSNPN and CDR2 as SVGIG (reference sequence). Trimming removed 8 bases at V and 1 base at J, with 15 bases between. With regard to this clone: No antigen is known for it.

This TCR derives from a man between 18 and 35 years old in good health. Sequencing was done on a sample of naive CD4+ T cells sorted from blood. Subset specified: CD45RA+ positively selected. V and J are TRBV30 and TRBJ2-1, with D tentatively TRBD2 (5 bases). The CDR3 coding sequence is TGTGCCGGAGGAGGTGGGCTGTCCTACAATGAGCAGTTCTTC. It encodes CAGGGGLSYNEQFF. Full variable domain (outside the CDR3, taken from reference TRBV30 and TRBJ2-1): SQTIHQWPATLVQPVGSPLSLECTVEGTSNPNLYWYRQAAGRGLQLLFYSVGIGQISSEVPQNLSASRPQDRQFILSSKKLLLSDSGFYLCAGGGGLSYNEQFFGPGTRLTVL.